This T cell receptor beta chain stems from a study of control samples from healthy donors and cancer patients (dated by TCRdb to about 2020). Concerning this clone itself: The antigen it recognizes is unknown. No qualities accompany the bases; no much larger clone lies one base away.

From the cysteine up to the phenylalanine, the CDR3 has a length of 14 residues. Only the CDR3 portion is preserved as DNA: 42 bases, with reading frame beginning at the first base. CDR1 MNHEY and CDR2 SVGAGI are derived from the germline V gene. Ends trimmed: V by 6 bases, J by 4 bases; bases unmatched to a gene: 7. The library was produced with the immunoSEQ multiplex PCR assay. TCRdb obtained this table from immuneACCESS and retained in-frame rearrangements with V and J assigned. These tables miss some clones; where compared with another copy, unresolved V genes account for less than half of the shortfall, and the remainder is unexplained. The sample table records fewer than 95,000 clones; about 82% of these occur just once. The ten largest clones capture 19% of the sample.

The chain links TRBV6-5 with TRBJ1-2; 8 nucleotides in the junction match TRBD1. The specimen was blood. This TCR came from a man in his thirties or forties in good health. The DNA reads as follows: TGTGCCAGCAGATTGGACAGGGAGGGCTATGGCTACACCTTC. Protein translation: CASRLDREGYGYTF.